This T cell receptor beta chain emerged from a study of blood T cell repertoires in COVID-19. On the study more broadly: Material from acute and convalescent COVID-19 was sourced from the United States, Italy and Spain.

In the original analysis: The assay estimated nucleated cells by amplifying reference gene primers. TCRdb's copy holds only in-frame clones and misses some; the assay was immunoSEQ multiplex PCR. V and J calls and clone size are given by that table; D and trimming were obtained from the DNA. Here the sample spans roughly 100,000 clones, 80% to 90% being singletons. The trim removed 4 bases at V and 8 bases at J, leaving 12 bases unmatched. This CDR3 is built from 16 residues. Germline V gene data show CDR1 as SGHRS and CDR2 as YFSETQ. The chain carries TRBV5-1 and TRBJ1-6; the match to TRBD1 covers 7 bases. The sequencing sample was made of peripheral blood. This TCR came from a human donor in a cohort sampled during active COVID-19. The CDR3: CASSPGGGQSDSPLHF. In DNA form, the CDR3 reads TGCGCCAGCAGCCCTGGAGGGGGCCAGAGTGATTCACCCCTCCACTTT.